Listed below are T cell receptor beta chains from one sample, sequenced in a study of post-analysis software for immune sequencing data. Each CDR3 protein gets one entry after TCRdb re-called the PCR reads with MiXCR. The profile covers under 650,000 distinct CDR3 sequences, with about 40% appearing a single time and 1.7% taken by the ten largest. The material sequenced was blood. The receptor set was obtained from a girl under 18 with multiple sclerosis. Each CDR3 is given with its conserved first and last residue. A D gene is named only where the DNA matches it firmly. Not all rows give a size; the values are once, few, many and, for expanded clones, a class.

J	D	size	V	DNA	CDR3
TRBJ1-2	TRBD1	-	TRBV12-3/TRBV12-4	TGTGCCAGCAGTCCGGGACAGGGAAGATGGGGCTACACCTTC	CASSPGQGRWGYTF
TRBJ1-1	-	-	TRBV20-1	TGCAGTGCTGCACCGGGACGTGACACTGAAGCTTTCTTT	CSAAPGRDTEAFF
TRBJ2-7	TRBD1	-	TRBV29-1	TGCGGCGCTATCACGGACAGGAGCATAATCCACGAGCAGTACTTC	CGAITDRSIIHEQYF
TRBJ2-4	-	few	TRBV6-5	TGTGCCAGCAGCGAAAGTCCGGGGGCGTCGGACATTCAGTACTTC	CASSESPGASDIQYF
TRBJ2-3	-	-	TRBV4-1	TGCGCCAGCAGCCAAGATCAACGCGATACGCAGTATTTT	CASSQDQRDTQYF
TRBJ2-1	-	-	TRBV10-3	TGTGCCATCAGTGAGTCTGACAGCCAGGGGTATGAGCAGTTCTTC	CAISESDSQGYEQFF
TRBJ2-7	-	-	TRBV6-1	TGTGCCAGCAGACCTACGCACGGAACCTACGAGCAGTACTTC	CASRPTHGTYEQYF
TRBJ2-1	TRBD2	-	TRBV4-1	TGCGCCAGCAGCCTCACTCCCGGGGGTAGCGGGGGGACATCCTACAATGAGCAGTTCTTC	CASSLTPGGSGGTSYNEQFF
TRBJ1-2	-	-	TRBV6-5	TGTGCCAGCAGTTACTCGGAGACAGGCGTCTCGGATGGCTACACCTTC	CASSYSETGVSDGYTF
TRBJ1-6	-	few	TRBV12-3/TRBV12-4	TGTGCCAGCAGTTCCCTTAGATCACCCCTCCACTTT	CASSSLRSPLHF
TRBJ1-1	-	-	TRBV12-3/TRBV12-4	TGTGCCAGCAGTCCTCGGATAGGTACTGAAGCTTTCTTT	CASSPRIGTEAFF
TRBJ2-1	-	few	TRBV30	TGTGCCTGGACTACCTTGGGTCCGGATGAGCAGTTCTTC	CAWTTLGPDEQFF
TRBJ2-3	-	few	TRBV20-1	TGCAGCGCCCTCGGACAGGAGGGTCCAGATACGCAGTATTTT	CSALGQEGPDTQYF
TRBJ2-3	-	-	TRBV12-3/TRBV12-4	TGTGCCAGCAGTTTAACGGCGGGGGCCGGAGATACGCAGTATTTT	CASSLTAGAGDTQYF
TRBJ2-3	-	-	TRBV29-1	TGCAGCGTTGATGGTCAGGGCACAGATACGCAGTATTTT	CSVDGQGTDTQYF
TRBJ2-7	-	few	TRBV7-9	TGTGCCAGCAGCGAAGCCGGGACTTTACCCGAGCAGTACTTC	CASSEAGTLPEQYF
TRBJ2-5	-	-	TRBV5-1	TGCGCCAGCAGCTGGAGTTCAGGGGAACAAGAGACCCAGTACTTC	CASSWSSGEQETQYF
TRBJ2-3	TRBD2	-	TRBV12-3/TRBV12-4	TGTGCCAGCAGTTCGACGGGACTAGCGACAGATACGCAGTATTTT	CASSSTGLATDTQYF
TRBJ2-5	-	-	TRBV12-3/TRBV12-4	TGTGCCAGCATCCTGGACATCGAAGAGACCCAGTACTTC	CASILDIEETQYF
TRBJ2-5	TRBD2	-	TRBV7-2	TGTGCCAGCAGTGCCAGCGGGGGGGCGAAGACCCAGTACTTC	CASSASGGAKTQYF
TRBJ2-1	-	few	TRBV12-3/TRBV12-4	TGTGCCAGCAGTTTATGGAGGGGGCGGGATGAGCAGTTCTTC	CASSLWRGRDEQFF
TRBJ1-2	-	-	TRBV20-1	TGCAGTGCTTCAGTGGGAACGGGTGGCTACACCTTC	CSASVGTGGYTF
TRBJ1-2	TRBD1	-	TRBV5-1	TGCGCCAGCGAACCCGGGACAGGGAAGGTTCGCTACACCTTC	CASEPGTGKVRYTF
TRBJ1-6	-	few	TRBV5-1	TGCGCCAGCAGGCCTGACAGCCTGAATTCACCCCTCCACTTT	CASRPDSLNSPLHF
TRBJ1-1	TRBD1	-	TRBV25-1	TGTGCCAGCAGTGAATCGGCCAGGGGGCTACCTGAAGCTTTCTTT	CASSESARGLPEAFF
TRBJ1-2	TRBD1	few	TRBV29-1	TGCAGCGTTGAATTATTCAGGACAGGGGGCGGACATGGCTACACCTTC	CSVELFRTGGGHGYTF
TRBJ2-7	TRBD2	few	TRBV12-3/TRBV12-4	TGTGCCAGCAGCAGGACTAGCCACGAGCAGTACTTC	CASSRTSHEQYF
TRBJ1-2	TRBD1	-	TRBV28	TGTGCCAGCAGTGTGTCCAGGGGGTTTGCTGGCTACACCTTC	CASSVSRGFAGYTF
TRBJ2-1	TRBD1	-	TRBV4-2	TGTGCCAGCAGCCATGGACAGGGAAGTTACTACAATGAGCAGTTCTTC	CASSHGQGSYYNEQFF